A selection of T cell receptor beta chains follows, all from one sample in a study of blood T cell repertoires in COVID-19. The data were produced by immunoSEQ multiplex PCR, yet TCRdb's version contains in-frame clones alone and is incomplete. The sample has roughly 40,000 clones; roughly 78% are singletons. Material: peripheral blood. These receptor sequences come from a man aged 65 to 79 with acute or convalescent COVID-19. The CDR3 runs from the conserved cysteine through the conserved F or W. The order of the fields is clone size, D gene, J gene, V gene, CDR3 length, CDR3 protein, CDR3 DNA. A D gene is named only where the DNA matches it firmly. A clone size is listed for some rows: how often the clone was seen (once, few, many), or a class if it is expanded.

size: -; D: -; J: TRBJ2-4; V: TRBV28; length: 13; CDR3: CASKEGGQNIQYF; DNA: TGTGCCAGCAAGGAGGGGGGACAGAACATTCAGTACTTC
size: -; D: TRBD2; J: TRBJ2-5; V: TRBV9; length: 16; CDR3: CASSVGTGTTKETQYF; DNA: TGTGCCAGCAGCGTAGGGACCGGGACTACTAAAGAGACCCAGTACTTC
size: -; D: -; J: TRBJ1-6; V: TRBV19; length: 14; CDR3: CASKEGRGFSPLHF; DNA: TGTGCCAGTAAGGAGGGCCGGGGATTTTCACCCCTCCACTTT
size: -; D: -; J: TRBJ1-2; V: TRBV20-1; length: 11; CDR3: CSASRIDGYTF; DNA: TGCAGTGCTAGTCGTATAGATGGCTACACCTTC
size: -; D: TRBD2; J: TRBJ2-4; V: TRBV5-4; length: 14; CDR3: CASSLAGGGNIQYF; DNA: TGTGCCAGCAGCTTAGCGGGAGGGGGAAACATTCAGTACTTC
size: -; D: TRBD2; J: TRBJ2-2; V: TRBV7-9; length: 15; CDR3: CAVQTSGRNTGELFF; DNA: TGTGCCGTTCAAACTAGCGGGAGGAACACCGGGGAGCTGTTTTTT
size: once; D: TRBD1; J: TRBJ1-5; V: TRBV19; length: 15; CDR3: CASSIDGQGYQPQHF; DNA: TGTGCCAGTAGTATAGACGGACAGGGATATCAGCCCCAGCATTTT
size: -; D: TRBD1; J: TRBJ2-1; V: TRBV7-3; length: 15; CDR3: CASSSGTGEYNEQFF; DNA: TGTGCCAGCAGCTCCGGGACAGGGGAATACAATGAGCAGTTCTTC
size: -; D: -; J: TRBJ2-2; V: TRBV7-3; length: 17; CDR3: CASSLPPSVSNTGELFF; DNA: TGTGCCAGCAGCTTACCGCCGAGTGTCTCGAACACCGGGGAGCTGTTTTTT
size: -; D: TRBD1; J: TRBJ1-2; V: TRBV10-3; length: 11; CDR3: CAASGGFGYTF; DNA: TGTGCCGCCTCAGGGGGCTTCGGCTACACCTTC
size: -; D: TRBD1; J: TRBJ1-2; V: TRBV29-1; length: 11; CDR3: CSYDREYGYTF; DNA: TGCAGCTACGACAGGGAGTATGGCTACACCTTC